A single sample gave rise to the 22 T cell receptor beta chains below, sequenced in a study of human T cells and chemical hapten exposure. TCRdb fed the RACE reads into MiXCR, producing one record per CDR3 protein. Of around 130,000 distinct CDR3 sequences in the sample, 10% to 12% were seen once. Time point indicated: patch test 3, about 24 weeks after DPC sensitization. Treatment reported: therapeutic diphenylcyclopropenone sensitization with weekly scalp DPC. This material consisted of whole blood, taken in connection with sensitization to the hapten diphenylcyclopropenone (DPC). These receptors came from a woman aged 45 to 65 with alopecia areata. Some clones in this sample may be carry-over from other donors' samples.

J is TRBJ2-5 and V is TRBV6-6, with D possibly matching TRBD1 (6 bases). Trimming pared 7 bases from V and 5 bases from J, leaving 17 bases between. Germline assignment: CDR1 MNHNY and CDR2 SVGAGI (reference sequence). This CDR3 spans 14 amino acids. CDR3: CASNLGQGPETQYF. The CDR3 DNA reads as TGTGCCAGCAACCTAGGCCAGGGGCCGGAGACCCAGTACTTC.

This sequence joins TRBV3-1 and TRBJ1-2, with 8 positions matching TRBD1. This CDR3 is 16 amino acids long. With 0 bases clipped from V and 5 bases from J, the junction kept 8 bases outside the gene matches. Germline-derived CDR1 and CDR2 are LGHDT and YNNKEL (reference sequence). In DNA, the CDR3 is TGTGCCAGCAGCCAAGATGCAGGGGGCCTTCCTTATGGCTACACCTTC. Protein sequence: CASSQDAGGLPYGYTF.

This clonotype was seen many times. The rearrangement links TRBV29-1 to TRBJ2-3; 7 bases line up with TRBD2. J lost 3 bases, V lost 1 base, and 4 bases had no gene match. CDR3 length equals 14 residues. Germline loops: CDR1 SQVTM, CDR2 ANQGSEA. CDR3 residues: CSVEGQRGTDTQYF. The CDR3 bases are TGCAGCGTTGAAGGGCAGCGGGGAACAGATACGCAGTATTTT.

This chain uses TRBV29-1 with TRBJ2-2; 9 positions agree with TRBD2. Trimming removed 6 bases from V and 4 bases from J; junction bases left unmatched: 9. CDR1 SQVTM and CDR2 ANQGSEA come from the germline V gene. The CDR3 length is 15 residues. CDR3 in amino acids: CSVTIAGVVTGELFF. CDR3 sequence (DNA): TGCAGCGTCACAATAGCGGGAGTTGTCACCGGGGAGCTGTTTTTT.

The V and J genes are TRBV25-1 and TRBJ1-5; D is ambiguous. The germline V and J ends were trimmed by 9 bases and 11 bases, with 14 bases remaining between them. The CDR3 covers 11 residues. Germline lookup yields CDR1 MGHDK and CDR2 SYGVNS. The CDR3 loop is CASGCGSAQHF. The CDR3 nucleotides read TGTGCCAGTGGATGTGGGTCTGCCCAGCATTTT.

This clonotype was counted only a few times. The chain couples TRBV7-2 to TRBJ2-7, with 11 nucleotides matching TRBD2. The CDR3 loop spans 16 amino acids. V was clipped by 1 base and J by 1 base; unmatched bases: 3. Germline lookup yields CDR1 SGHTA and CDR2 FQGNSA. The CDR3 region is CASSLEGTSGSYEQYF. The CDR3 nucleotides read TGTGCCAGCAGCTTAGAAGGGACTAGCGGTTCCTACGAGCAGTACTTC.

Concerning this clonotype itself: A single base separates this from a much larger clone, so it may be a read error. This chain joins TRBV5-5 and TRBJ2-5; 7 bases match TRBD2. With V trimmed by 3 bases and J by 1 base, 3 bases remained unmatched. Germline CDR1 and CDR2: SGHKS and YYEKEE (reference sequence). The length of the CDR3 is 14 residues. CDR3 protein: CASSWGGRQETQYF. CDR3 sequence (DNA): TGTGCCAGCAGCTGGGGGGGACGCCAAGAGACCCAGTACTTC.

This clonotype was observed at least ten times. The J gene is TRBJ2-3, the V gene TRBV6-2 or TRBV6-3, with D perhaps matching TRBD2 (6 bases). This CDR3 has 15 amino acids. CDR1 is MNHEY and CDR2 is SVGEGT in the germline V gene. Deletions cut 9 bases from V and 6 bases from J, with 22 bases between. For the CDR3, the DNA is TGTGCCAGTCGTTCCGGGGGAGGTCGGTCCGATACGCAGTATTTT. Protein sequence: CASRSGGGRSDTQYF.

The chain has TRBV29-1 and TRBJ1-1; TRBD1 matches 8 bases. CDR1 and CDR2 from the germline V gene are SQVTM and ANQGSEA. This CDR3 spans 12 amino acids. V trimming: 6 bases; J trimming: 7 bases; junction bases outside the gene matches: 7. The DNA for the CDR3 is TGCAGCGTGGGCAGGGGGCGTGATGAAGCTTTCTTT. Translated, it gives CSVGRGRDEAFF. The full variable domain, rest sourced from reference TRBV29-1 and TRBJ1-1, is SAVISQKPSRDICQRGTSLTIQCQVDSQVTMMFWYRQQPGQSLTLIATANQGSEATYESGFVIDKFPISRPNLTFSTLTVSNMSPEDSSIYLCSVGRGRDEAFFGQGTRLTVV.

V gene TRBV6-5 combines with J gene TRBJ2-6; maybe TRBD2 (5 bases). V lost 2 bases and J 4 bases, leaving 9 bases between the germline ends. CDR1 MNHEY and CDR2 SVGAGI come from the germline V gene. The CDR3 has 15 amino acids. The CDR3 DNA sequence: TGTGCCAGCAGTTACGATGGGAGAGGGGCCAACGTCCTGACTTTC. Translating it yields CASSYDGRGANVLTF.

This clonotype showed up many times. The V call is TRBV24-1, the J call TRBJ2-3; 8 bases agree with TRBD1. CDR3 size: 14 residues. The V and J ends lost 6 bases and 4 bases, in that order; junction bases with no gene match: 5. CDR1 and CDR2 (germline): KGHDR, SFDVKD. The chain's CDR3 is CATSTRGPSDTQYF. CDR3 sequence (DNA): TGTGCCACCAGTACCAGGGGGCCGTCAGATACGCAGTATTTT.

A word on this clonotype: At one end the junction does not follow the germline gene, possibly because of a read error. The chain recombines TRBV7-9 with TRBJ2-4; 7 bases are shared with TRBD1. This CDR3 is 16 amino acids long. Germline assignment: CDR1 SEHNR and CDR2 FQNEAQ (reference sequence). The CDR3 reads CASSLWDSLAKDIQYF. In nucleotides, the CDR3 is TGTGCCAGCAGCTTATGGGACAGTTTAGCCAAAGACATTCAGTACTTC. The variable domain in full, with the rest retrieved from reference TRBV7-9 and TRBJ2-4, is DTGVSQNPRHKITKRGQNVTFRCDPISEHNRLYWYRQTLGQGPEFLTYFQNEAQLEKSRLLSDRFSAERPKGSFSTLEIQRTEQGDSAMYLCASSLWDSLAKDIQYFGAGTRLSVL.

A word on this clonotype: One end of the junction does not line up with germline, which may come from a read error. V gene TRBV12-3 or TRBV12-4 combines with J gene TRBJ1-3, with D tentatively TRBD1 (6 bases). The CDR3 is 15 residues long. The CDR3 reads CASRVTGHSGNTIFF. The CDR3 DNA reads TGTGCCAGCCGAGTGACAGGCCACTCTGGAAACACCATATTTTTT.

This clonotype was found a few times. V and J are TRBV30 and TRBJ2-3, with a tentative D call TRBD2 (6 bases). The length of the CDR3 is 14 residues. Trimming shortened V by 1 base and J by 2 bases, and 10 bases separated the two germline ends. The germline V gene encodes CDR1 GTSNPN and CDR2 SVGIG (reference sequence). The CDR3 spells CAWSAAGPTDTQYF. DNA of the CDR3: TGTGCCTGGAGTGCGGCGGGGCCCACAGATACGCAGTATTTT.

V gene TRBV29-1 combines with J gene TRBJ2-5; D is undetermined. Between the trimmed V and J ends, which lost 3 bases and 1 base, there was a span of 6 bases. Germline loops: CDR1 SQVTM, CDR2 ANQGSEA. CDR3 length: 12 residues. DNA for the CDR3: TGCAGCGTTGATGCCAGCCAAGAGACCCAGTACTTC. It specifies CSVDASQETQYF.

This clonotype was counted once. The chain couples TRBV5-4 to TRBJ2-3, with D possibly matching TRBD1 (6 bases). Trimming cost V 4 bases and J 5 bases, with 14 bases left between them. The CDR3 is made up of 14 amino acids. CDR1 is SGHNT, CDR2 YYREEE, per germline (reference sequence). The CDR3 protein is CASSNGQIRDTQYF. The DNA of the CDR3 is TGTGCCAGCAGCAACGGACAGATAAGAGATACGCAGTATTTT.

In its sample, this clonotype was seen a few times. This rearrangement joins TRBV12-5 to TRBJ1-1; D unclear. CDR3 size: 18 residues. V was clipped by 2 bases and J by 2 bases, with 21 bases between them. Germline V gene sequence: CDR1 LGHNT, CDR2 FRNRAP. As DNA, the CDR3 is TGTGCTAGTGGTTTGCCAAACGCGGCTGACGACCTCAACACTGAAGCTTTCTTT. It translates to CASGLPNAADDLNTEAFF.

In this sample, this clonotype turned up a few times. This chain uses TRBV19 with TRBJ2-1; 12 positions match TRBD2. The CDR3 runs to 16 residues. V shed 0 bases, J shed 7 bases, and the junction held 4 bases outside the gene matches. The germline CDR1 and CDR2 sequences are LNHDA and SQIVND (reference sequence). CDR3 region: CASSIDASGGANEQFF. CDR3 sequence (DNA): TGTGCCAGTAGTATAGATGCTAGCGGGGGGGCTAATGAGCAGTTCTTC.

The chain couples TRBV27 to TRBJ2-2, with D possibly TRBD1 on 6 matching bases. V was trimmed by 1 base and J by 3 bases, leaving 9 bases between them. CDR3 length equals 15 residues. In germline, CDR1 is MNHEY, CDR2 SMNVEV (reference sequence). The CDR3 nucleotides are TGTGCCAGCAGTTTATTTACAGGGTACACCGGGGAGCTGTTTTTT. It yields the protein CASSLFTGYTGELFF.

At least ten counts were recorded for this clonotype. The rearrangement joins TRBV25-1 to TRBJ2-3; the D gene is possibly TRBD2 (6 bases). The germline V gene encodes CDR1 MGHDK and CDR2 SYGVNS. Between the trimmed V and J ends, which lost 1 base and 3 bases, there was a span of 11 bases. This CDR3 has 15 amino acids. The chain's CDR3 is CASSEWGGLTDTQYF. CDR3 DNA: TGTGCCAGCAGTGAATGGGGAGGACTGACAGATACGCAGTATTTT.

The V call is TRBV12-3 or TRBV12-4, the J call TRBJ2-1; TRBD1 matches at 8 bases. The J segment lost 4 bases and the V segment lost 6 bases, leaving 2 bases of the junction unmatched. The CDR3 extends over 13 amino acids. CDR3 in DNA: TGTGCCAGCAGCAGGGGGCGATACAATGAGCAGTTCTTC. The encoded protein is CASSRGRYNEQFF.

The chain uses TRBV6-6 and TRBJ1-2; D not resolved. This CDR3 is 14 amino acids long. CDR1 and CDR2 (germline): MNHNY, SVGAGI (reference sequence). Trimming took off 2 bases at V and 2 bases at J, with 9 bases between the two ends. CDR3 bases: TGTGCCAGCAGTTACCCCCCCCGGAACTATGGCTACACCTTC. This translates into CASSYPPRNYGYTF.